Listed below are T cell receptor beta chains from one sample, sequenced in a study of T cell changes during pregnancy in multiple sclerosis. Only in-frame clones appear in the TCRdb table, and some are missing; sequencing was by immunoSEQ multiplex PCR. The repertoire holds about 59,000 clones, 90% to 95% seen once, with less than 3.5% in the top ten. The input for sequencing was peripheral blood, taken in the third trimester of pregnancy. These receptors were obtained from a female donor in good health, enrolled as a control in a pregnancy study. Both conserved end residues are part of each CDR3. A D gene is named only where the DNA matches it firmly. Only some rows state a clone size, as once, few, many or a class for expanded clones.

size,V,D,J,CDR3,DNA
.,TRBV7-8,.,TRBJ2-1,CASSFRLSLDEQFF,TGTGCCAGCAGCTTCCGACTTTCTCTAGATGAGCAGTTCTTC
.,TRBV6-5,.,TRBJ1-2,CASSYYRGYGYTF,TGTGCCAGCAGTTACTACCGCGGCTATGGCTACACCTTC
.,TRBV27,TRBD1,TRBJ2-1,CASNPTGGSYNEQFF,TGTGCCAGCAACCCGACAGGGGGCTCCTACAATGAGCAGTTCTTC
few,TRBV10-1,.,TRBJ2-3,CASKGHTSTDTQYF,TGCGCCAGCAAGGGACACACTAGCACAGATACGCAGTATTTT
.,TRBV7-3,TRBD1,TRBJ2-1,CASSLGQGVNEQFF,TGTGCCAGCAGCCTGGGACAGGGGGTCAATGAGCAGTTCTTC
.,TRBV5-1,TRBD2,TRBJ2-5,CASSLAGKKETQYF,TGCGCCAGCAGCCTAGCGGGAAAAAAAGAGACCCAGTACTTC
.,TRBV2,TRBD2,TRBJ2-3,CASSKAGVSTDTQYF,TGTGCCAGCAGCAAAGCGGGAGTTAGCACAGATACGCAGTATTTT
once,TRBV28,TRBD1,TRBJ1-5,CASSTGAEGPQHF,TGTGCCAGCAGTACAGGGGCCGAAGGACCCCAGCATTTT
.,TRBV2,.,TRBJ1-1,CASSREVRTEAFF,TGTGCCAGCAGCAGGGAGGTTCGGACTGAAGCTTTCTTT
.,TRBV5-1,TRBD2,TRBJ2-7,CASSLGLAGEYEQYF,TGCGCCAGCAGCTTGGGACTAGCGGGAGAGTACGAGCAGTACTTC
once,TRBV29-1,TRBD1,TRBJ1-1,CSVGLDQGVLLNTEAFF,TGCAGCGTCGGGTTGGACCAGGGGGTCCTACTGAACACTGAAGCTTTCTTT
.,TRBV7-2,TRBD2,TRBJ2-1,CASSPPGLAGGPPNEQFF,TGTGCCAGCAGCCCTCCGGGGTTAGCGGGAGGGCCTCCAAATGAGCAGTTCTTC
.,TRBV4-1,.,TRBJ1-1,CASSQGGGNTEAFF,TGCGCCAGCAGCCAAGGGGGCGGGAACACTGAAGCTTTCTTT
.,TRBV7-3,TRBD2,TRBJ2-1,CASSSTSGSYNEQFF,TGTGCCAGCAGCTCGACTAGCGGGAGTTACAATGAGCAGTTCTTC
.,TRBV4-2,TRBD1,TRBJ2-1,CASSQETGSNEQFF,TGTGCCAGCAGCCAAGAGACAGGGAGCAATGAGCAGTTCTTC
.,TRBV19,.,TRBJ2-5,CATTRNKGLQETQYF,TGTGCCACCACCCGGAACAAGGGACTTCAAGAGACCCAGTACTTC
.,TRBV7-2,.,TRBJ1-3,CASSLGAGRTIYF,TGTGCCAGCAGCTTAGGGGCAGGAAGGACCATATATTTT
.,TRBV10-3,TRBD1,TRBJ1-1,CAIRTGGTMAFF,TGTGCCATCAGGACAGGGGGCACGATGGCTTTCTTT
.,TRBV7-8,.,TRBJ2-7,CASSIRLDYEQYF,TGTGCCAGCAGCATCCGACTGGATTACGAGCAGTACTTC
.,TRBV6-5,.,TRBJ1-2,CASSRLTNYGYTF,TGTGCCAGCAGCAGGTTGACTAACTATGGCTACACCTTC
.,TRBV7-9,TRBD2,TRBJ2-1,CASSSRLADAYNEQFF,TGTGCCAGCAGCTCCCGACTAGCGGACGCTTACAATGAGCAGTTCTTC
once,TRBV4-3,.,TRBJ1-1,CASSQESWGHEEAFF,TGCGCCAGCAGCCAAGAGTCTTGGGGGCATGAGGAAGCTTTCTTT
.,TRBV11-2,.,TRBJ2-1,CASSDSGAVYNEQFF,TGTGCCAGCAGCGATAGCGGAGCAGTATACAATGAGCAGTTCTTC
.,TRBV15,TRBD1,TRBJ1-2,CATRWDRNYGYTF,TGTGCCACCAGGTGGGACAGAAACTATGGCTACACCTTC
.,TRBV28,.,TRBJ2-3,CAGGRLNTDTQYF,TGTGCCGGAGGGCGGCTCAACACAGATACGCAGTATTTT
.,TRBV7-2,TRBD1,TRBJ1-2,CASSVTGAPSYTF,TGTGCCAGCAGCGTGACAGGGGCCCCGTCCTACACCTTC
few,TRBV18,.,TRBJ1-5,CASSPLEGSNQPQHF,TGTGCCAGCTCACCTTTGGAGGGCAGCAATCAGCCCCAGCATTTT
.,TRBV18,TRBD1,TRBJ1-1,CASSPTRGQTEAFF,TGTGCCAGCTCACCAACGAGGGGGCAGACTGAAGCTTTCTTT
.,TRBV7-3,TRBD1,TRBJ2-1,CASRRGPEDNEQFF,TGTGCCAGCAGGAGGGGGCCGGAGGACAATGAGCAGTTCTTC
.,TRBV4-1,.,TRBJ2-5,CASSQSEAGGQETQYF,TGCGCCAGCAGCCAATCCGAGGCGGGTGGCCAAGAGACCCAGTACTTC
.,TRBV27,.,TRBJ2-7,CASSSIIRVGEQYF,TGTGCCAGCAGTTCCATTATCAGGGTCGGGGAGCAGTACTTC
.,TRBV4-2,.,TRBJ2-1,CASSQDRRQQFF,TGTGCCAGCAGCCAAGATCGGCGGCAGCAGTTCTTC
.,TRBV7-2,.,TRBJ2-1,CAPSKERIDEQFF,TGTGCCCCCAGTAAGGAGCGGATAGATGAGCAGTTCTTC
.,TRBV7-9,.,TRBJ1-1,CASSLGQSAEAFF,TGTGCCAGCAGCTTAGGGCAGTCCGCCGAAGCTTTCTTT
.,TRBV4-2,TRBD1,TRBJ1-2,CASSQDRGTGGNGYGYTF,TGTGCCAGCAGCCAAGATCGAGGGACAGGGGGCAATGGGTATGGCTACACCTTC
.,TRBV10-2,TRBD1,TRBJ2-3,CASSNRGFETDTQYF,TGCGCCAGCAGCAACAGGGGGTTCGAAACAGATACGCAGTATTTT
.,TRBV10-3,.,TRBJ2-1,CAITSQVGHEQFF,TGTGCCATCACGTCGCAGGTGGGCCATGAGCAGTTCTTC